This TCR beta chain appears in the sequencing data of a study of graft-versus-host responses after intestinal transplantation. Whole-study context: Transplants were multivisceral, liver-intestinal, or isolated intestinal. Every recipient had anti-thymocyte globulin induction and about three years of tacrolimus plus steroids.

Concerning this clone: Its antigen is still unknown.

The table came from immunoSEQ multiplex PCR; TCRdb's copy has only in-frame clones and leaves some out. The sample consists of about 47,000 clones, approximately 95% of them appearing once. V lost 1 base, J lost 10 bases, and 21 bases lay in between. Looked up from germline, CDR1 is SGHRS and CDR2 is YFSETQ. The CDR3 length is 17 residues. Study-level findings and limits: Some GvH clones appeared in ileal mucosa or blood before recipient bone marrow. Circulating GvH clones peaking coincided with falling HvG clones soon after transplant.

Sample: unstimulated CD8+ T cells sorted from spleen or lymph node cells, taken before transplant. J is TRBJ1-6 and V is TRBV5-1; D perhaps matches TRBD1 (5 bases). The source is a human donor who was the organ donor for an intestinal transplant. The CDR3 DNA is TGCGCCAGCAGCTTGTACACAGGTTTTACGCCCTCCTCACCCCTCCACTTT. Its translation is CASSLYTGFTPSSPLHF.